This entry is about one TCR beta chain. The antigen is undetermined. CDR3 length: 12 residues. Germline CDR1 reads LNHNV; CDR2 reads YYDKDF (reference sequence). The V end was cut by 6 bases, the J end by 8 bases, with 13 bases between. The data are from a study of cytomegalovirus exposure and HLA in healthy donors. Notes on the study in general: The study listed about 150 cytomegalovirus-associated TCR beta chains.

This cohort consisted of healthy bone marrow donors. It was with 60 Vbeta and 13 Jbeta primers that the PCR ran. This table comes from immunoSEQ multiplex PCR, and its TCRdb copy is limited to in-frame clones, with some not included. This table holds about 160,000 clones, roughly 80% found once. V gene TRBV15 combines with J gene TRBJ1-2; D uncertain. This TCR was recovered from a man aged 35 to 55 in good health and CMV-seronegative. Sequenced material: PBMCs. The CDR3 region has the DNA TGTGCCACCAGAAGCGGAGAGTTGGGCTACACCTTC. It yields the protein CATRSGELGYTF.